The source of this TCR beta chain is a study of blood T cell repertoires in COVID-19. Study in general: Acute-phase and convalescent COVID-19 samples originated in the United States, Italy and Spain.

In the original analysis: How many nucleated cells were present was estimated from reference gene primer amplification. Libraries were prepared by immunoSEQ multiplex PCR; TCRdb keeps only in-frame clonotypes and omits some of them. V, J and clone size were drawn from that table, and D and trimming were deduced from the DNA. The data show 300,000 to 400,000 clones, roughly 88% seen once. The germline V gene encodes CDR1 SNHLY and CDR2 FYNNEI. The length of the CDR3 is 13 residues. J lost 12 bases, V lost 6 bases, and 8 bases had no gene match. Participants were aged about 18 to 95 years, lived in 24 US areas, and enrolled virtually.

The TCR sequence derives from a woman aged 25 to 39 with acute COVID-19. The sample comprised PBMCs or T cells enriched from blood (not recorded which). J is TRBJ1-1 and V is TRBV2; the match to TRBD1 covers 12 bases. CDR3 sequence: CASRIRDRGLSFF. The CDR3 nucleotides read TGTGCCAGCAGGATCCGGGACAGGGGGCTTTCTTTCTTT.